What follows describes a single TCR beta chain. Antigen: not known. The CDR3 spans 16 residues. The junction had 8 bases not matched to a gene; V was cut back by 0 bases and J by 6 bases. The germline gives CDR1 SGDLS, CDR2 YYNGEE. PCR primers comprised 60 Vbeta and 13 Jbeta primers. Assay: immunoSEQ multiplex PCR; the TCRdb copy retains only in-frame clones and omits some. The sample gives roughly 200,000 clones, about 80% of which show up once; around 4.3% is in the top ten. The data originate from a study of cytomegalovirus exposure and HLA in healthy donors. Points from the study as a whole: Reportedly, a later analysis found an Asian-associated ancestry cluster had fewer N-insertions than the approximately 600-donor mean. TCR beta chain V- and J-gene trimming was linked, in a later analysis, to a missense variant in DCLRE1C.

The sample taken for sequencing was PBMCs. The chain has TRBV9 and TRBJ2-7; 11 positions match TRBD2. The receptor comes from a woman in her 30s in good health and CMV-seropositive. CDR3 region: CASSVVIAGGPGEQYF. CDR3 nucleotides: TGTGCCAGCAGCGTAGTTATAGCGGGGGGGCCGGGCGAGCAGTACTTC.